The 26 T cell receptor beta chains below were found in one sample sequenced in a study of siplizumab effects on memory and regulatory T cells. The protocol was immunoSEQ multiplex PCR, while the TCRdb copy is restricted to in-frame clones and leaves out a portion. The data show more than 90,000 clones, roughly 94% seen once. The sequencing sample was made of non-Treg CD4+ T cells sorted from blood. Source of these receptors: a human donor in good health.

The J gene is TRBJ1-3, the V gene TRBV30; possible D gene TRBD1, 5 bases. V lost 2 bases and J 5 bases, leaving 13 bases between the germline ends. Germline V gene sequence: CDR1 GTSNPN, CDR2 SVGIG (reference sequence). The CDR3 has 14 amino acids. Written as DNA, the CDR3 is TGTGCCTGGAGTTTTGACAGCCGGCGAAACACCATATATTTT. This encodes CAWSFDSRRNTIYF. The complete variable domain, with remaining parts taken from reference TRBV30 and TRBJ1-3, reads SQTIHQWPATLVQPVGSPLSLECTVEGTSNPNLYWYRQAAGRGLQLLFYSVGIGQISSEVPQNLSASRPQDRQFILSSKKLLLSDSGFYLCAWSFDSRRNTIYFGEGSWLTVV.

The CDR3 region is CASSYSIAGSFGYTF. In DNA form, the CDR3 reads TGTGCCAGCAGTTACTCGATAGCGGGATCGTTCGGCTACACCTTC. This rearrangement joins TRBV6-5 to TRBJ1-2; D is ambiguous. V was clipped by 0 bases and J by 8 bases, with 16 bases between them. This CDR3 contains 15 residues. Germline-derived CDR1 and CDR2 are MNHEY and SVGAGI.

The V call is TRBV5-4, the J call TRBJ2-2, with D possibly matching TRBD2 (5 bases). The CDR3 runs 14 residues. CDR1 is SGHNT, CDR2 YYREEE, per germline (reference sequence). With 1 base removed from V and 7 bases from J, the gap between germline ends came to 11 bases. The CDR3 loop reads CASSLSGSGGELFF. DNA of the CDR3: TGTGCCAGCAGCTTGAGTGGGAGCGGCGGGGAGCTGTTTTTT.

This chain uses TRBV19 with TRBJ2-5; TRBD1 aligns across 7 bases. Germline assignment: CDR1 LNHDA and CDR2 SQIVND (reference sequence). This CDR3 spans 12 amino acids. V was pared by 9 bases and J by 4 bases, with 5 bases of the junction left unmatched. CDR3 sequence: CASRGQLETQYF. CDR3 sequence (DNA): TGTGCCAGCCGGGGACAGCTAGAGACCCAGTACTTC.

The chain joins TRBV6-5 to TRBJ1-2; D is ambiguous. Between the trimmed V and J ends, which lost 0 bases and 6 bases, there was a span of 11 bases. The CDR3 contains 14 residues. The germline V gene has CDR1 MNHEY and CDR2 SVGAGI. CDR3 nucleotide sequence: TGTGCCAGCAGTTACTCGGTCCTCCCCGATGGCTACACCTTC. Translated, it gives CASSYSVLPDGYTF.

This sequence joins TRBV19 and TRBJ2-5; D gene ambiguous. The CDR3 spans 12 residues. The ends were cut back, 3 bases at V and 4 bases at J, with 6 bases in the middle. Germline V gene lookup returns CDR1 LNHDA and CDR2 SQIVND (reference sequence). The CDR3 here is CASSMIGETQYF. The CDR3 DNA reads as TGTGCCAGTAGTATGATAGGAGAGACCCAGTACTTC. The full variable domain, completed using reference TRBV19 and TRBJ2-5, is DGGITQSPKYLFRKEGQNVTLSCEQNLNHDAMYWYRQDPGQGLRLIYYSQIVNDFQKGDIAEGYSVSREKKESFPLTVTSAQKNPTAFYLCASSMIGETQYFGPGTRLLVL.

The rearrangement joins TRBV5-1 to TRBJ2-1, with D possibly TRBD1 on 6 matching bases. The CDR3 has 14 residues. V lost 0 bases and J lost 10, with 14 bases in between. Germline CDR1 and CDR2: SGHRS and YFSETQ. For the CDR3, the DNA is TGCGCCAGCAGCTTGGCGGCTAGTGGGGGCGAGCAGTTCTTC. Its translation is CASSLAASGGEQFF.

The rearrangement links TRBV4-2 to TRBJ1-1, with D uncertain. Trimming took 0 bases from V and 4 from J, leaving 12 bases between them. Germline assignment: CDR1 LGHNA and CDR2 YNFKEQ. This CDR3 is built from 15 residues. This chain's CDR3 is CASSQDPGRGTEAFF. The CDR3 DNA sequence: TGTGCCAGCAGCCAAGACCCGGGTCGGGGCACTGAAGCTTTCTTT.

CDR3 residues: CASSELHGQAGGYEQYF. The CDR3 nucleotides are TGTGCCAGCAGTGAACTTCATGGACAGGCGGGGGGGTACGAGCAGTACTTC. The chain links TRBV6-1 to TRBJ2-7; 9 nucleotides line up with TRBD2. The germline CDR1 and CDR2 sequences are MNHNS and SASEGT. V was pared by 2 bases and J by 4 bases, with 12 bases of the junction left unmatched. The CDR3 loop spans 17 amino acids.

This clone appeared once. The chain has TRBV7-8 and TRBJ2-1; 8 bases agree with TRBD1. The CDR3 totals 14 residues. From germline, CDR1 is SGHVS and CDR2 FQNEAQ. The trim removed 11 bases at V and 6 bases at J, leaving 12 bases unmatched. For the CDR3, the DNA is TGTGCCTGCAAAGGAGGACAGGGAGGCAATGAGCAGTTCTTC. The encoded protein is CACKGGQGGNEQFF. The variable domain in full, completed from reference TRBV7-8 and TRBJ2-1, reads GAGVSQSPRYKVAKRGQDVALRCDPISGHVSLFWYQQALGQGPEFLTYFQNEAQLDKSGLPSDRFFAERPEGSVSTLKIQRTQQEDSAVYLCACKGGQGGNEQFFGPGTRLTVL.

V usage is TRBV5-1 and J usage is TRBJ2-1, with D hard to call. With 6 bases removed from V and 2 bases from J, the gap between germline ends came to 9 bases. Germline V gene data show CDR1 as SGHRS and CDR2 as YFSETQ. The CDR3 spans 13 residues. In nucleotides, the CDR3 is TGCGCCAGCACCCGGGCCCCCTACAATGAGCAGTTCTTC. This sequence encodes CASTRAPYNEQFF.

The V and J genes are TRBV4-1 and TRBJ1-1; D is unresolved. The V and J ends lost 3 bases and 5 bases respectively, with 13 bases between them. Germline CDR1 and CDR2: MGHRA and YSYEKL. This CDR3 contains 14 residues. The CDR3 nucleotides read TGCGCCAGCAGCCACCGACACCGGGATACTGAAGCTTTCTTT. Translating it yields CASSHRHRDTEAFF.

The chain employs TRBV7-9 and TRBJ1-1, with D perhaps matching TRBD1 (5 bases). Germline values: CDR1 SEHNR, CDR2 FQNEAQ (reference sequence). V lost 0 bases, J lost 5 bases, and 13 bases lay in between. The CDR3 covers 15 residues. The CDR3 spells CASSLAGSGRTEAFF. Written as DNA, the CDR3 is TGTGCCAGCAGCTTAGCGGGGTCAGGGAGGACTGAAGCTTTCTTT.

This chain connects TRBV6-1 to TRBJ1-1; D uncertain. This CDR3 comprises 12 residues. Deletions cut 6 bases from V and 6 bases from J, with 11 bases between. Germline V gene lookup returns CDR1 MNHNS and CDR2 SASEGT. The CDR3 DNA is TGTGCCAGCAGAGATTTTGGGGCTGAAGCTTTCTTT. Translating it yields CASRDFGAEAFF.

The rearrangement joins TRBV4-1 to TRBJ2-1, with TRBD2 identical over 9 bases. The germline V gene encodes CDR1 MGHRA and CDR2 YSYEKL. This CDR3 spans 19 amino acids. V lost 0 bases to trimming and J lost 0 bases; unmatched junction nucleotides: 9. CDR3 region: CASSQESFASGNSYNEQFF. The DNA of the CDR3 is TGCGCCAGCAGCCAAGAGTCGTTTGCTAGCGGGAACTCCTACAATGAGCAGTTCTTC.

The gene calls are TRBV25-1 and TRBJ1-1; perhaps TRBD1 as D (5 bases). CDR3 length: 15 residues. Germline CDR1 reads MGHDK; CDR2 reads SYGVNS. Trimming stripped 2 bases from V and 1 base from J, with 11 bases between. The CDR3 nucleotides read TGTGCCAGCAGTGAAGCAAGGGGATGGAACACTGAAGCTTTCTTT. This sequence encodes CASSEARGWNTEAFF.

The chain uses TRBV11-3 and TRBJ2-2, with D possibly TRBD1 on 6 matching bases. Trimming shortened V by 4 bases and J by 7 bases, and 10 bases separated the two germline ends. Germline assignment: CDR1 SGHNT and CDR2 YENEEA. This CDR3 comprises 13 residues. The CDR3 sequence is CASSYSRGGELFF. The CDR3 region has the DNA TGTGCCAGCAGCTACTCCAGGGGCGGGGAGCTGTTTTTT.

The gene calls are TRBV7-9 and TRBJ1-3, with a possible D match to TRBD1 (5 bases). The V end lost 5 bases, the J end lost 1 base, and 6 bases lay between the germline ends. This CDR3 region has 13 residues. The germline gives CDR1 SEHNR, CDR2 FQNEAQ (reference sequence). The CDR3, as DNA: TGTGCCAGCAGCAGGGGTTCTGGAAACACCATATATTTT. Amino acids: CASSRGSGNTIYF.

The CDR3 nucleotides are TGTGCCAGCAGCGCCCGGAGTCAGGGGGCCTACAATGAGCAGTTCTTC. It is translated as CASSARSQGAYNEQFF. The chain uses TRBV11-2 and TRBJ2-1, with 7 bases lining up with TRBD1. Germline loops: CDR1 SGHAT, CDR2 FQNNGV. This CDR3 comprises 16 residues. V trimming: 5 bases; J trimming: 2 bases; junction bases outside the gene matches: 9.

The chain links TRBV7-9 to TRBJ2-7, with 8 bases identical to TRBD1. Trimming took 5 bases from V and 1 from J; bases not matched to a gene: 7. This CDR3 region has 15 residues. Germline V gene data show CDR1 as SEHNR and CDR2 as FQNEAQ (reference sequence). The CDR3 coding sequence is TGTGCCAGCAGCCCAGACAGGGGATCTTCCTACGAGCAGTACTTC. This translates into CASSPDRGSSYEQYF.

The chain combines TRBV28 with TRBJ1-3; D is unclear. The V end was cut by 5 bases, the J end by 3 bases, with 14 bases between. The CDR3 extends over 15 amino acids. Germline V gene data show CDR1 as MDHEN and CDR2 as SYDVKM. The CDR3 loop reads CASSPTSSGGNTIYF. DNA for the CDR3: TGTGCCAGCAGTCCAACTTCCTCTGGTGGAAACACCATATATTTT.

The chain joins TRBV7-3 to TRBJ2-2, with 9 bases identical to TRBD2. The germline V gene encodes CDR1 SGHTA and CDR2 FQGTGA. V shed 5 bases and J 4 bases; nucleotides not matched to a gene: 11. The CDR3 is 17 residues long. The CDR3 here is CASSPDGAGGGTGELFF. The DNA of the CDR3 is TGTGCCAGCAGCCCCGACGGGGCGGGAGGGGGCACCGGGGAGCTGTTTTTT.

This clone was picked up one time. V usage is TRBV19 and J usage is TRBJ2-5, with TRBD2 matching 7 bases. J lost 1 base, V lost 3 bases, and 5 bases had no gene match. Germline V gives CDR1 LNHDA, CDR2 SQIVND (reference sequence). This CDR3 has 15 amino acids. The CDR3 reads CASSMASGFQETQYF. As DNA, the CDR3 is TGTGCCAGTAGTATGGCTAGCGGCTTCCAAGAGACCCAGTACTTC.

The chain is built from TRBV10-3 and TRBJ2-1, with 9 bases identical to TRBD1. CDR1 is ENHRY and CDR2 is SYGVKD in the germline V gene. With V trimmed by 6 bases and J by 6 bases, 12 bases remained unmatched. This CDR3 comprises 16 residues. In nucleotides, the CDR3 is TGTGCCATCAGGACCTCCGGGACAGGGCGCGGCAATGAGCAGTTCTTC. This codes for CAIRTSGTGRGNEQFF.

This sequence joins TRBV5-6 and TRBJ2-5; 7 bases align to TRBD2. CDR1 is SGHDT and CDR2 is YYEEEE in the germline V gene. The CDR3 extends over 16 amino acids. Unmatched junction bases numbered 12, after V lost 3 bases and J lost 4 bases. CDR3 in amino acids: CASSSRFKWGGETQYF. The CDR3 DNA reads as TGTGCCAGCAGCTCTCGATTTAAGTGGGGGGGAGAGACCCAGTACTTC. The full variable domain, in which reference TRBV5-6 and TRBJ2-5 provide the parts outside the CDR3, is DAGVTQSPTHLIKTRGQQVTLRCSPKSGHDTVSWYQQALGQGPQFIFQYYEEEERQRGNFPDRFSGHQFPNYSSELNVNALLLGDSALYLCASSSRFKWGGETQYFGPGTRLLVL.

The CDR3 here is CASSQISTGNQETQYF. The CDR3 nucleotides read TGTGCCAGCAGCCAAATAAGTACAGGGAATCAAGAGACCCAGTACTTC. The chain has TRBV4-2 and TRBJ2-5; a weak D match, TRBD1 (6 bases). V lost 2 bases to trimming and J lost 2 bases, with 15 bases between them. From germline, CDR1 is LGHNA and CDR2 YNFKEQ. There are 16 residues in the CDR3.